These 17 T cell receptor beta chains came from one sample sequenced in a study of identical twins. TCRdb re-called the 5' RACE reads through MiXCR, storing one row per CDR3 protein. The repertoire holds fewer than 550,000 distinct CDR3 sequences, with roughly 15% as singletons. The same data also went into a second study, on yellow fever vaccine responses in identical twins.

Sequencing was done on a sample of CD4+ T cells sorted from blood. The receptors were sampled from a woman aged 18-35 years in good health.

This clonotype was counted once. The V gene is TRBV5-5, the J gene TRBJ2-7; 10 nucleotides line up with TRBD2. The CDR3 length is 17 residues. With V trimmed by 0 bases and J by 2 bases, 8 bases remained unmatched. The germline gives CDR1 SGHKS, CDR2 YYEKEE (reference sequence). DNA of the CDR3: TGTGCCAGCAGCTTGGCCTCTCGGACTAGCGGAACCTACGAGCAGTACTTC. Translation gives CASSLASRTSGTYEQYF.

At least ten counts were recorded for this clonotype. The CDR3 bases are TGTGCCAGCAGTTACTCTTCCGGAAGGGAGCAGTTCTTC. It codes for CASSYSSGREQFF. The rearrangement joins TRBV6-5 to TRBJ2-1, with D unclear. CDR1 is MNHEY and CDR2 is SVGAGI in the germline V gene. V lost 0 bases and J 10 bases, leaving 10 bases between the germline ends. This CDR3 is 13 amino acids long.

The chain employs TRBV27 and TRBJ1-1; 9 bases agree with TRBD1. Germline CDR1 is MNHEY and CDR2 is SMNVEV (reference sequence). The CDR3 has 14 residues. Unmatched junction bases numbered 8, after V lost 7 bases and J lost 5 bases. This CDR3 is CASNLQGARTEAFF. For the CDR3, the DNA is TGTGCCAGCAACCTACAGGGGGCGCGAACTGAAGCTTTCTTT.

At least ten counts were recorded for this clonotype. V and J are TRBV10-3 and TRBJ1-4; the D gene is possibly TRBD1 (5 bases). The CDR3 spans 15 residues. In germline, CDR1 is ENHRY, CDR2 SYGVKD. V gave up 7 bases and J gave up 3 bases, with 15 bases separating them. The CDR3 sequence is CAITERTGANEKLFF. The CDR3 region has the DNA TGTGCCATCACCGAGCGGACGGGGGCTAATGAAAAACTGTTTTTT.

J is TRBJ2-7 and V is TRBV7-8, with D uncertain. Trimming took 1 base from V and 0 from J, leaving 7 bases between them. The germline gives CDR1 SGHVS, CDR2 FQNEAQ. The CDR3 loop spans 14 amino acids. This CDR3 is CASSLVRTSYEQYF. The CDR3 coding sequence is TGTGCCAGCAGCTTAGTTAGGACCTCCTACGAGCAGTACTTC. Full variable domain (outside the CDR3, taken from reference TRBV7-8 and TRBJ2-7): GAGVSQSPRYKVAKRGQDVALRCDPISGHVSLFWYQQALGQGPEFLTYFQNEAQLDKSGLPSDRFFAERPEGSVSTLKIQRTQQEDSAVYLCASSLVRTSYEQYFGPGTRLTVT.

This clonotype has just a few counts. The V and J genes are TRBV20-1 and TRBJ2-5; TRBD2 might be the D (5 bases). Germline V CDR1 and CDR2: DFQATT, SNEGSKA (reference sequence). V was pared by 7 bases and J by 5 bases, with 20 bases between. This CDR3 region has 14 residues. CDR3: CSVNPKLEYETQYF. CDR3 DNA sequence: TGCAGTGTCAACCCGAAACTAGAGTACGAGACCCAGTACTTC.

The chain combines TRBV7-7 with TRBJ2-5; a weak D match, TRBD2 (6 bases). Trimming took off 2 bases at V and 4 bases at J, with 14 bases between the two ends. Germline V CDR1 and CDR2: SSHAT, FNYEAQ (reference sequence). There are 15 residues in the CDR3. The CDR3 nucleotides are TGTGCCAGCAGCTTATGGGAGGACGTTGGAGAGACCCAGTACTTC. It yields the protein CASSLWEDVGETQYF.

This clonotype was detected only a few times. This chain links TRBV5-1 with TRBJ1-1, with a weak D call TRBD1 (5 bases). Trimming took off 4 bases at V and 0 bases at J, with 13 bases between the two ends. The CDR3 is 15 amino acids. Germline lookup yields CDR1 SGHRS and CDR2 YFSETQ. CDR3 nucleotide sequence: TGCGCCAGCAGCGTCAGGGTGGAGATGAACACTGAAGCTTTCTTT. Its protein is CASSVRVEMNTEAFF.

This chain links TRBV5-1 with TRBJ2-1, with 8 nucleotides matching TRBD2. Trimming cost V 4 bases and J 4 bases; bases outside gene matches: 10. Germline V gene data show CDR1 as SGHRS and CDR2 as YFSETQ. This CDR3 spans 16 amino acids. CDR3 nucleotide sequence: TGCGCCAGCAGCCCTCTTTCGGGGGGGCCGTACAATGAGCAGTTCTTC. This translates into CASSPLSGGPYNEQFF.

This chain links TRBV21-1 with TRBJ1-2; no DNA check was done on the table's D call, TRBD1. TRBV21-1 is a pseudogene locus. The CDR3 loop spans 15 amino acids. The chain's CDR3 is CASSKNRGRHYGYTF. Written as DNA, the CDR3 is TGTGCCAGCAGCAAGAACAGGGGACGGCACTATGGCTACACCTTC.

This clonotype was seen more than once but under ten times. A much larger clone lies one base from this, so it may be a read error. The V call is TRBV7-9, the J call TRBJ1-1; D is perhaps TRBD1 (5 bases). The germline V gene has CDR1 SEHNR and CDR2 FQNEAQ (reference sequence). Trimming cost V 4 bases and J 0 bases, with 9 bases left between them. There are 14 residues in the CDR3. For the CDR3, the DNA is TGTGCCAGCAGCTCCCAGGGCATGAACACTGAAGCTTTCTTT. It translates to CASSSQGMNTEAFF.

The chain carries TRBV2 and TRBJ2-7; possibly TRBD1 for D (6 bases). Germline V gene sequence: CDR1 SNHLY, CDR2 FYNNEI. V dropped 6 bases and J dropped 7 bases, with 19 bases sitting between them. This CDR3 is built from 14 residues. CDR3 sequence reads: CASSLQGNLGEQYV. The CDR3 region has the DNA TGTGCCAGCAGCCTACAGGGAAACCTGGGGGAGCAGTACGTC.

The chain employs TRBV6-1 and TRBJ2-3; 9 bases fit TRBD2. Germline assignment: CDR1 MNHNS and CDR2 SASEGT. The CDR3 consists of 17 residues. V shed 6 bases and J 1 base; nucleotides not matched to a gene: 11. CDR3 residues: CASSEYSTSGRTDTQYF. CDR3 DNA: TGTGCCAGCAGCGAATACTCGACTAGCGGACGCACAGATACGCAGTATTTT.

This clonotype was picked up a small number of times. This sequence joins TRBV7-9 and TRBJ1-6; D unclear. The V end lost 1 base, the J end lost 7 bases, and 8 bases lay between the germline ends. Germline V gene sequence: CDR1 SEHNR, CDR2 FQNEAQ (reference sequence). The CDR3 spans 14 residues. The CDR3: CASSLDGVNSPLHF. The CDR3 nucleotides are TGTGCCAGCAGCTTAGACGGCGTAAATTCACCCCTCCACTTT.

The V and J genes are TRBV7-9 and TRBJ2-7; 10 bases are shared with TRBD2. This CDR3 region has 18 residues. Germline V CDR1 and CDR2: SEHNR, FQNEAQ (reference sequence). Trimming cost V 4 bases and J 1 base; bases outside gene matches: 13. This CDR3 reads CASSSGLPGLATSYEQYF. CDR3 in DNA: TGTGCCAGCAGCTCCGGACTTCCGGGACTAGCGACGTCCTACGAGCAGTACTTC.

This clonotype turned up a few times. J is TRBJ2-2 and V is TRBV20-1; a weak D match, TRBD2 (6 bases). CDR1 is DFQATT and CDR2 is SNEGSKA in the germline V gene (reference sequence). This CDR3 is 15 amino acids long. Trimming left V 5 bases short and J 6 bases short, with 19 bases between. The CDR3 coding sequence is TGCAGTGCTTACTCCTCGGGACTCCTAGCCGGGGAGCTGTTTTTT. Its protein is CSAYSSGLLAGELFF.

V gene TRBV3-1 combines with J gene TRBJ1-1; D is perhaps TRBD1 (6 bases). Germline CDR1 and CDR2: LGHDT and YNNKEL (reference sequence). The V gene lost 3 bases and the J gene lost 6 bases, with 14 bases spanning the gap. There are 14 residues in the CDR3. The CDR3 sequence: CASSHGGREAEAFF. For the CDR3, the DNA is TGTGCCAGCAGCCATGGGGGCAGGGAGGCTGAAGCTTTCTTT.